The 9 T cell receptor beta chains presented below share a single source sample, sequenced in a study of T cell repertoires in cytomegalovirus infection. MiXCR, run by TCRdb on the reads, gives a single entry per CDR3 protein. The sample records fewer than 950,000 distinct CDR3 sequences, 30% to 35% being singletons. Their antigen targets remain unknown. This material consisted of cultured CD8+ T cells from PBMCs, taken from culture after CMV antigen stimulation. The receptors stem from a human donor in good health (CMV status not recorded). Some clones in this sample may be carry-over from other donors' samples.

This clonotype was observed a single time. V gene TRBV12-3 or TRBV12-4 combines with J gene TRBJ2-5, with D perhaps matching TRBD2 (5 bases). V lost 6 bases and J lost 7, with 18 bases in between. The CDR3 has 14 amino acids. CDR3 sequence (DNA): TGTGCCAGCAGCCCCACAAGCGGCCTCATGACCCAGTACTTC. It is translated as CASSPTSGLMTQYF.

The V call is TRBV9, the J call TRBJ1-2; tentatively, D is TRBD1 (5 bases). V was pared by 0 bases and J by 7 bases, with 13 bases between. This CDR3 is built from 14 residues. CDR1 is SGDLS and CDR2 is YYNGEE in the germline V gene. CDR3 sequence: CASSVAGGHSGYTF. The DNA for the CDR3 is TGTGCCAGCAGCGTAGCCGGGGGTCACAGTGGCTACACCTTC.

The chain links TRBV6-2 or TRBV6-3 to TRBJ2-7; D possibly corresponds to TRBD2 (5 bases). CDR1 MNHEY and CDR2 SVGEGT come from the germline V gene. The ends were cut back, 0 bases at V and 4 bases at J, with 13 bases in the middle. The CDR3 has 15 residues. CDR3 loop: CASSYSKSEGYEQYV. The CDR3 DNA reads as TGTGCCAGCAGTTACTCGAAATCTGAGGGTTACGAGCAGTACGTC.

This clonotype was recorded at least ten times. V is TRBV7-9 and J is TRBJ2-7, with D unresolved. The CDR3 has 12 residues. Germline V gene lookup returns CDR1 SEHNR and CDR2 FQNEAQ (reference sequence). V lost 5 bases and J lost 4, with 9 bases in between. Here the CDR3 reads CASSGFLYEQYF. CDR3 bases: TGTGCCAGCAGCGGCTTCTTGTACGAGCAGTACTTC. Combining the CDR3 with reference TRBV7-9 and TRBJ2-7 gives the whole variable domain DTGVSQNPRHKITKRGQNVTFRCDPISEHNRLYWYRQTLGQGPEFLTYFQNEAQLEKSRLLSDRFSAERPKGSFSTLEIQRTEQGDSAMYLCASSGFLYEQYFGPGTRLTVT.

In its sample, this clonotype was seen a few times. This chain links TRBV7-9 with TRBJ1-2; no clear D gene. Germline loops: CDR1 SEHNR, CDR2 FQNEAQ (reference sequence). Trimming pared 5 bases from V and 8 bases from J, leaving 12 bases between. This CDR3 comprises 12 residues. CDR3 residues: CASSRHPGGYTF. The CDR3 region has the DNA TGTGCCAGCAGCAGACACCCTGGAGGCTACACCTTC.

This clonotype was found many times. At one boundary the junction diverges from the germline segment, which might be a read error. The V gene is TRBV7-7, the J gene TRBJ2-3; 8 nucleotides agree with TRBD2. Germline-derived CDR1 and CDR2 are SSHAT and FNYEAQ (reference sequence). The CDR3 consists of 16 residues. CDR3 DNA: TGTGCTAGCAGCTTATCCCCGGGGGGGAGCACAGATACGCAGTATTTT. Encoded protein: CASSLSPGGSTDTQYF.

V usage is TRBV7-3 and J usage is TRBJ2-1; 8 bases map to TRBD2. V gave up 2 bases and J gave up 5 bases; unmatched junction bases: 11. Germline loops: CDR1 SGHTA, CDR2 FQGTGA. This CDR3 has 17 residues. The CDR3 here is CASSLPPGSGGDNEQFF. The CDR3 coding sequence is TGTGCCAGCAGCTTACCCCCCGGGAGCGGGGGAGACAATGAGCAGTTCTTC.

This clonotype was detected ten times or more. V and J are TRBV7-9 and TRBJ1-3, with D perhaps matching TRBD1 (5 bases). V lost 5 bases and J lost 7, with 18 bases in between. The CDR3 is 15 residues long. The germline V gene has CDR1 SEHNR and CDR2 FQNEAQ (reference sequence). CDR3 bases: TGTGCCAGCAGCAACAGCGGGACGGCCCTTAACACCATATATTTT. It codes for CASSNSGTALNTIYF. Variable domain in full (rest from reference TRBV7-9 and TRBJ1-3): DTGVSQNPRHKITKRGQNVTFRCDPISEHNRLYWYRQTLGQGPEFLTYFQNEAQLEKSRLLSDRFSAERPKGSFSTLEIQRTEQGDSAMYLCASSNSGTALNTIYFGEGSWLTVV.

The chain couples TRBV6-2 or TRBV6-3 to TRBJ1-2; possibly TRBD1 for D (5 bases). The V and J ends lost 6 bases and 8 bases respectively, with 10 bases between them. Looked up from germline, CDR1 is MNHEY and CDR2 is SVGEGT. This CDR3 is 11 amino acids long. The CDR3 region has the DNA TGTGCCAGCAGCCCCCCAGGGGGCTACACCTTC. It translates to CASSPPGGYTF.